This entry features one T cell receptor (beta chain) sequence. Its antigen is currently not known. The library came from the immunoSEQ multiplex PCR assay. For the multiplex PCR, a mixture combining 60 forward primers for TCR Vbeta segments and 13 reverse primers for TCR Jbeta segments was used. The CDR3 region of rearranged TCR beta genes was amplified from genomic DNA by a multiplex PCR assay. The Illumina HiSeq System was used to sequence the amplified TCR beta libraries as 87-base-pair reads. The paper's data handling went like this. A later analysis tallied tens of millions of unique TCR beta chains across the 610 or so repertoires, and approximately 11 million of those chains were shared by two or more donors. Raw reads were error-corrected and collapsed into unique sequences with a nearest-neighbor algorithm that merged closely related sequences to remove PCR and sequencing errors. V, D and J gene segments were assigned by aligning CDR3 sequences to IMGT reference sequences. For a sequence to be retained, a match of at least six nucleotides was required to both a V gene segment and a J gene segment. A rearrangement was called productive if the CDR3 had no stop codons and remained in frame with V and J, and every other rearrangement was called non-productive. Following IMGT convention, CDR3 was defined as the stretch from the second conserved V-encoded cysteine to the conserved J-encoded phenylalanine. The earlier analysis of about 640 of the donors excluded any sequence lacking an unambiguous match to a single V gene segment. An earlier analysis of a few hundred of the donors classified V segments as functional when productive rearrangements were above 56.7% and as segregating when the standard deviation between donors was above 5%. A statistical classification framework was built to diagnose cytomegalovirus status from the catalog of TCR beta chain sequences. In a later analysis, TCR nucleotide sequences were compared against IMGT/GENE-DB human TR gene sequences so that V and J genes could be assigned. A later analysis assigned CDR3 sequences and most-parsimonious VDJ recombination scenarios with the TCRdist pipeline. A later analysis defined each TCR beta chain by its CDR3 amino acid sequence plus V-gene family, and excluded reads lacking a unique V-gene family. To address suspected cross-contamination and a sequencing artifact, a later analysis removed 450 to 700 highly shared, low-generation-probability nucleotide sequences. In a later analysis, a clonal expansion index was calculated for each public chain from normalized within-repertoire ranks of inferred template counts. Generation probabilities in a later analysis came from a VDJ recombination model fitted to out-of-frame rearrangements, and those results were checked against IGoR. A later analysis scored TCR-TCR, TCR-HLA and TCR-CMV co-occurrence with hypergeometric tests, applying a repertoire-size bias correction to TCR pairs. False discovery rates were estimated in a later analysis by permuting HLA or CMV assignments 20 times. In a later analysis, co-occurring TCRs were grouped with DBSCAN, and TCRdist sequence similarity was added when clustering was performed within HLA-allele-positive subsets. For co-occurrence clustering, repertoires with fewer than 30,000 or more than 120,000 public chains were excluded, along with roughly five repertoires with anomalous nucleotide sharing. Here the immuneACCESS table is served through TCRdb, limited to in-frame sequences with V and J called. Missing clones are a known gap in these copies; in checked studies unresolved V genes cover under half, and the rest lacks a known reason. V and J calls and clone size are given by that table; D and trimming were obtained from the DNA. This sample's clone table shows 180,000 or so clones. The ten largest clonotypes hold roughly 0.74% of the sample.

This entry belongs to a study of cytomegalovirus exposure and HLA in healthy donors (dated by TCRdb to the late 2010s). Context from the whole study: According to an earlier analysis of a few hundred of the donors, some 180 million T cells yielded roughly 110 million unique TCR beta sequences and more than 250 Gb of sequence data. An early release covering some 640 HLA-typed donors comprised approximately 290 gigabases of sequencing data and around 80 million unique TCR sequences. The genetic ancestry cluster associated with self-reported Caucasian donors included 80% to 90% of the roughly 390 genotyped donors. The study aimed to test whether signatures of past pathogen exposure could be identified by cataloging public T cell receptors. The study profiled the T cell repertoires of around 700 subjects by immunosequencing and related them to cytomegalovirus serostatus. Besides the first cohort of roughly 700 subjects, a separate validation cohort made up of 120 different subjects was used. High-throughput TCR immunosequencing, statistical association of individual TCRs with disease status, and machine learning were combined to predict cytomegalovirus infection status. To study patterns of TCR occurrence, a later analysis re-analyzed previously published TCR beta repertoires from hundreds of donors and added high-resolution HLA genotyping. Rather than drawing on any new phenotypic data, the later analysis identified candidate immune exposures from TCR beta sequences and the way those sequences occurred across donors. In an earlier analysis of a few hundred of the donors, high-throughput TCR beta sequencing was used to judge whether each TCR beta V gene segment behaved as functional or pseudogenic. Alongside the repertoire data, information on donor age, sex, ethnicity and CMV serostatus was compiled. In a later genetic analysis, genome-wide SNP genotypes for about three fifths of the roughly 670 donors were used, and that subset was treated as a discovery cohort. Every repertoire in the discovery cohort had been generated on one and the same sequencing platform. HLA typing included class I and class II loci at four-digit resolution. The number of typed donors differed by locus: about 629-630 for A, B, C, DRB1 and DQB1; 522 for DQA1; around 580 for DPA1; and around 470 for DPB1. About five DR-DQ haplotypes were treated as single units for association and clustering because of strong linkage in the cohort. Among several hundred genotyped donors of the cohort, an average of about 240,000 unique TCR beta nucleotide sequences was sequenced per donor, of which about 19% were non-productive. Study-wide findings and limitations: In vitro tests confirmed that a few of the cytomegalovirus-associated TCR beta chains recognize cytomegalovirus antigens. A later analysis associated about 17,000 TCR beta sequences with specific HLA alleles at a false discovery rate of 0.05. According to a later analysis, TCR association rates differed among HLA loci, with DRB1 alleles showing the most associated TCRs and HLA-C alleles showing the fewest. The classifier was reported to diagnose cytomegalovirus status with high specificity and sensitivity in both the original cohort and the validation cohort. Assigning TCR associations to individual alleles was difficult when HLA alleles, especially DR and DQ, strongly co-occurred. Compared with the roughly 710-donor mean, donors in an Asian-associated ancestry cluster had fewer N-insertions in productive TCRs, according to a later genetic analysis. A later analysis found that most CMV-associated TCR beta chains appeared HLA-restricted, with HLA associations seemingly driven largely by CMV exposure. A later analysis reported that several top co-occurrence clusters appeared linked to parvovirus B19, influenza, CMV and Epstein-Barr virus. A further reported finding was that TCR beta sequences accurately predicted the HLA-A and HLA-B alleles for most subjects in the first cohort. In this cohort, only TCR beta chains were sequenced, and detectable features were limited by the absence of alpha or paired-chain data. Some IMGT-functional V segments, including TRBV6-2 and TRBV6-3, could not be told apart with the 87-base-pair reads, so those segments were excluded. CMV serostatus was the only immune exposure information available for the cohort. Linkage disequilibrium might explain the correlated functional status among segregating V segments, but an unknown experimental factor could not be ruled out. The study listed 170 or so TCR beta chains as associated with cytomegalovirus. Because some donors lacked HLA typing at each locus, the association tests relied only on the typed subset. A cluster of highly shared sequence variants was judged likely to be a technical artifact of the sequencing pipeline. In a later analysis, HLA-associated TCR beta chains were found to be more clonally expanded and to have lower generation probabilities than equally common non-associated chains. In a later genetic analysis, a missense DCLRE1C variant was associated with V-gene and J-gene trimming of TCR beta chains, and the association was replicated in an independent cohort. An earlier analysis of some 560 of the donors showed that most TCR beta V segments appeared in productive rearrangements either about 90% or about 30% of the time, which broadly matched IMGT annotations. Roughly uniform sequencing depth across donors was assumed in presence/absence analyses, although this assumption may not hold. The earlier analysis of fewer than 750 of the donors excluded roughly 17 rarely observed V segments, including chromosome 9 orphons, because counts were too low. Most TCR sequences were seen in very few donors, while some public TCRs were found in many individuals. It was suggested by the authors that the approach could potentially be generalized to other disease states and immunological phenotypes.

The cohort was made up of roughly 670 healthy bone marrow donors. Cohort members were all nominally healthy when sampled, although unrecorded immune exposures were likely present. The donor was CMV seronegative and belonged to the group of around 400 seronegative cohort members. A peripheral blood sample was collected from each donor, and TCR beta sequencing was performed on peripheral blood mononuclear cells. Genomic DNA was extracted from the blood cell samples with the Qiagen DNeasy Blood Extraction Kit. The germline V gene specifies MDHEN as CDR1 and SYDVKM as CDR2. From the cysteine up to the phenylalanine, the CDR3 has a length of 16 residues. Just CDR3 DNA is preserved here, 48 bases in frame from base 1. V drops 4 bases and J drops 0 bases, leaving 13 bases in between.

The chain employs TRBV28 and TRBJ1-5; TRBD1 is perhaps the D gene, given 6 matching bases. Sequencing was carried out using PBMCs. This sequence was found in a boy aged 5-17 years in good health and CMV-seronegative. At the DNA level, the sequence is TGTGCCAGCAGTTACCGGGGGGCGGATAGCAATCAGCCCCAGCATTTT. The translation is CASSYRGADSNQPQHF.